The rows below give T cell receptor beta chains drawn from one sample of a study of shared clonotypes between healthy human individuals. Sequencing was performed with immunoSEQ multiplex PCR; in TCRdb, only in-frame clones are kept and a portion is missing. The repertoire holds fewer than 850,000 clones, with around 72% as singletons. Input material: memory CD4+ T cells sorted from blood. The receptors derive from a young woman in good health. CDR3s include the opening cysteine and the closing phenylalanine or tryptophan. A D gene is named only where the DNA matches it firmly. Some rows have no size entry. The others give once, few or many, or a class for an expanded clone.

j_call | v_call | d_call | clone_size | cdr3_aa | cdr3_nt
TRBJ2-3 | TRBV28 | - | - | CATRGSGSTDTQYF | TGTGCCACCCGCGGTTCCGGGAGCACAGATACGCAGTATTTT
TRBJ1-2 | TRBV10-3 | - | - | CASQDNYGYTF | TGTGCCAGTCAGGACAACTATGGCTACACCTTC
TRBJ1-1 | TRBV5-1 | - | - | CASNGHTEAFF | TGCGCCAGCAATGGGCACACTGAAGCTTTCTTT
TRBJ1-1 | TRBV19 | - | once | CASSMTENTEAFF | TGTGCCAGTAGTATGACAGAGAACACTGAAGCTTTCTTT
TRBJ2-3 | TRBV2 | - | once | CASRYGDRTDTQYF | TGTGCCAGCAGATACGGCGACCGCACAGATACGCAGTATTTT
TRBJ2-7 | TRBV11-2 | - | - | CASSSRQVVIEQYF | TGTGCCAGCAGCTCAAGACAGGTCGTTATCGAGCAGTACTTC
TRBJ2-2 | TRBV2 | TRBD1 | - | CASSEAGTANTGELFF | TGTGCCAGCAGTGAAGCCGGGACAGCGAACACCGGGGAGCTGTTTTTT
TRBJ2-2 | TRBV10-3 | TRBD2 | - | CAISEYGTRETGELFF | TGTGCCATCAGTGAGTACGGGACTAGAGAAACCGGGGAGCTGTTTTTT
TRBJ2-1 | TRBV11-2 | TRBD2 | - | CASSPLAVYNEQFF | TGTGCCAGCAGTCCGCTAGCGGTATACAATGAGCAGTTCTTC
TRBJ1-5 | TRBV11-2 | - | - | CASSSRGRDQPQHF | TGTGCCAGCAGCTCCAGAGGGCGGGATCAGCCCCAGCATTTT
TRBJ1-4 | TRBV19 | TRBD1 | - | CASSPGQNEKLFF | TGTGCCAGTAGTCCGGGACAGAATGAAAAACTGTTTTTT
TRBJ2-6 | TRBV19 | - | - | CASSWTDLHSGANVLTF | TGTGCCAGTAGTTGGACAGACCTTCACTCTGGGGCCAACGTCCTGACTTTC
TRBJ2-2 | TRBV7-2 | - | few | CASSLAQAAGELFF | TGTGCCAGCAGCTTAGCGCAGGCCGCCGGGGAGCTGTTTTTT
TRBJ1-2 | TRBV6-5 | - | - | CASRDPGAGGYTF | TGTGCCAGCCGAGACCCGGGGGCAGGTGGCTACACCTTC
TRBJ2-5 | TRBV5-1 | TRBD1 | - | CASSLAGTDKETQYF | TGCGCCAGCAGCTTGGCCGGGACAGATAAAGAGACCCAGTACTTC
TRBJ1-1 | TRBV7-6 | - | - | CASSISPAMNTEAFF | TGTGCCAGCAGCATAAGCCCCGCGATGAACACTGAAGCTTTCTTT
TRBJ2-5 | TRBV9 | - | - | CASSRMGVRETQYF | TGTGCCAGCAGCCGCATGGGGGTAAGGGAGACCCAGTACTTC
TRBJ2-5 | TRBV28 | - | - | CASTTAAGLYQETQYF | TGTGCCAGCACCACTGCGGCAGGCCTCTACCAAGAGACCCAGTACTTC
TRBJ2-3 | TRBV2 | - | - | CASTFGSGSTDTQYF | TGTGCCAGCACTTTCGGCTCGGGGAGCACAGATACGCAGTATTTT
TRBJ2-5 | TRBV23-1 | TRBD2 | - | CASSQGREEPEETQYF | TGCGCCAGCAGTCAAGGGCGGGAGGAGCCCGAGGAGACCCAGTACTTC
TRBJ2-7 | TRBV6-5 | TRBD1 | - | CASSYGQASEQYF | TGTGCCAGCAGTTACGGACAGGCCAGCGAGCAGTACTTC
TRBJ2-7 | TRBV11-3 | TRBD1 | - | CASSQGTDFTGDEQYF | TGTGCCAGCAGCCAAGGGACAGACTTTACAGGTGACGAGCAGTACTTC
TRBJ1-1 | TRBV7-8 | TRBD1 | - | CACRQGMNTEAFF | TGTGCCTGTAGACAGGGAATGAACACTGAAGCTTTCTTT
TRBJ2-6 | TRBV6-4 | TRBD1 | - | CASRSTGARGANVLTF | TGTGCCAGCAGATCGACAGGGGCGCGTGGGGCCAACGTCCTGACTTTC
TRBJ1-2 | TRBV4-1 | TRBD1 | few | CASSQVWTGAIDGYTF | TGCGCCAGCAGCCAGGTATGGACAGGGGCGATAGATGGCTACACCTTC
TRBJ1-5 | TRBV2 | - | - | CASSRQLNQPQHF | TGTGCCAGCAGTCGACAGCTAAATCAGCCCCAGCATTTT
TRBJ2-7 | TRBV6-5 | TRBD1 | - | CASSPRQGSGYEQYF | TGTGCCAGCAGTCCTCGACAGGGATCGGGCTACGAGCAGTACTTC
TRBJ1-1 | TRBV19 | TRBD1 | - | CASDSAGTGNTEAFF | TGTGCCAGCGACTCTGCCGGGACAGGGAACACTGAAGCTTTCTTT
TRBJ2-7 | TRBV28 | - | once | CASSRQREQYF | TGTGCCAGCAGCCGCCAGAGGGAGCAGTACTTC
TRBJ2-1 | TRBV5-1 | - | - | CASSLSSGSYNEQFF | TGCGCCAGCAGCTTAAGCTCCGGCTCCTACAATGAGCAGTTCTTC
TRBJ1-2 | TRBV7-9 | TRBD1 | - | CAGDRGNYGYTF | TGTGCCGGGGACAGGGGAAACTATGGCTACACCTTC